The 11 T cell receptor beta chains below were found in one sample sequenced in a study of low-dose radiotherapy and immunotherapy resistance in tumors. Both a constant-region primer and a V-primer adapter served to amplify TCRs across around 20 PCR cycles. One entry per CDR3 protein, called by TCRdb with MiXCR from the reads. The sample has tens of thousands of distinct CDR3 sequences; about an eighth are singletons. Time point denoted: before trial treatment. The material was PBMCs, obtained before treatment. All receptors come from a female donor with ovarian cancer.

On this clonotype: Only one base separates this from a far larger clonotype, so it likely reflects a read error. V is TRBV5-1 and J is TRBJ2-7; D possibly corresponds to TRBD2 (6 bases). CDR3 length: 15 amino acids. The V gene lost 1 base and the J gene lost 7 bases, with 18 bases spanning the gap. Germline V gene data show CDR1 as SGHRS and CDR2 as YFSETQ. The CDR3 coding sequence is TGCGCCAGCAGCTTGAGAAGCGGAGGGGTCAATGAGCAGTACTTC. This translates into CASSLRSGGVNEQYF.

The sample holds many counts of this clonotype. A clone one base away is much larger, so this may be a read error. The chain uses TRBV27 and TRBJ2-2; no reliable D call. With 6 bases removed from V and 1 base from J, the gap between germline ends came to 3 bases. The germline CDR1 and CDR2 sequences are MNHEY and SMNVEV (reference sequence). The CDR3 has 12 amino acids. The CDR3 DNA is TGTGCCAGCAGCCAGAACACCGGGGAGCTGTTTTTT. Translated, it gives CASSQNTGELFF.

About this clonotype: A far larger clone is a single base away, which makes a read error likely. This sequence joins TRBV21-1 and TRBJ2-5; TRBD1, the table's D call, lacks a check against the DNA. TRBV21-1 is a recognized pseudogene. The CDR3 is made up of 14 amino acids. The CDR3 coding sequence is TGTGCCAGCAGCCAGGGCGGGGGGGCGGAGACCCAGTACTTC. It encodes CASSQGGGAETQYF.

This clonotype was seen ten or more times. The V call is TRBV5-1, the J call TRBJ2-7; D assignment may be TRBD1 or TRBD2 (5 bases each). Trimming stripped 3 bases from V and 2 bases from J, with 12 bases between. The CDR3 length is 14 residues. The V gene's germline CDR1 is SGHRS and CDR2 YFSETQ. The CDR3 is CASSSQGAPYEQYF. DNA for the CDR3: TGCGCCAGCAGCTCCCAGGGAGCACCCTACGAGCAGTACTTC.

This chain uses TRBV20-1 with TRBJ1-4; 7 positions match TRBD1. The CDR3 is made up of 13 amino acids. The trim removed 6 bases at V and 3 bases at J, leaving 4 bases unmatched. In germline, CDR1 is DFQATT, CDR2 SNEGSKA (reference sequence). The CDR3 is CSATQGSNEKLFF. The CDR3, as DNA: TGCAGTGCCACACAGGGGTCTAATGAAAAACTGTTTTTT.

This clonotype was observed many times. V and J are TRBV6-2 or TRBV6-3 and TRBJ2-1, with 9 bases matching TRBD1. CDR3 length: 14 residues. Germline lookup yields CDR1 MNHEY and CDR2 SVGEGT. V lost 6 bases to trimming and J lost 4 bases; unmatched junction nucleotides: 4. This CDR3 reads CASSGGTGYNEQFF. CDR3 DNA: TGTGCCAGCAGCGGAGGGACAGGGTACAATGAGCAGTTCTTC.

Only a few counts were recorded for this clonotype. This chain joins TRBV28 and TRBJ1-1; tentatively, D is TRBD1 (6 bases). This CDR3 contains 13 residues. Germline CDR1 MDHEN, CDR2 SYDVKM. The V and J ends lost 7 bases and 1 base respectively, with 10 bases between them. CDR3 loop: CASTLRGNTEAFF. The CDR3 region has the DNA TGTGCCAGCACCCTCAGGGGGAACACTGAAGCTTTCTTT. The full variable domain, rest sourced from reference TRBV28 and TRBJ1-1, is DVKVTQSSRYLVKRTGEKVFLECVQDMDHENMFWYRQDPGLGLRLIYFSYDVKMKEKGDIPEGYSVSREKKERFSLILESASTNQTSMYLCASTLRGNTEAFFGQGTRLTVV.

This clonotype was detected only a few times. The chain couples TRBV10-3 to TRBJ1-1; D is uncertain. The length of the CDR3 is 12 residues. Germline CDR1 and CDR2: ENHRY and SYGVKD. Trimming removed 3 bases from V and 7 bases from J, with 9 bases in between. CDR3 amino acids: CAISDTTLEAFF. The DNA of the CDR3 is TGTGCCATCAGTGACACGACCCTTGAAGCTTTCTTT.

CDR3 sequence: CASSPPLRGVLPEQYF. The CDR3, as DNA: TGTGCCAGCAGCCCCCCGCTGAGAGGGGTTTTACCCGAGCAGTACTTC. The V gene is TRBV28, the J gene TRBJ2-7; D possibly matches TRBD1 or TRBD2 (5 bases each). The CDR3 spans 16 residues. V lost 6 bases, J lost 6 bases, and 24 bases lay in between. Germline V CDR1 and CDR2: MDHEN, SYDVKM.

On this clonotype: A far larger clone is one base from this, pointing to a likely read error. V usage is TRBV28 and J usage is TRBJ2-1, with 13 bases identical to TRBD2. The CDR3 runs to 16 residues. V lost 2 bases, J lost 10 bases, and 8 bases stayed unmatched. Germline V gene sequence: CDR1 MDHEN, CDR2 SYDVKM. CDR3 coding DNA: TGTGCCAGCAGTTTAGTGCGACTAGCGGGAGGATACGAGCAGTTCTTC. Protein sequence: CASSLVRLAGGYEQFF.

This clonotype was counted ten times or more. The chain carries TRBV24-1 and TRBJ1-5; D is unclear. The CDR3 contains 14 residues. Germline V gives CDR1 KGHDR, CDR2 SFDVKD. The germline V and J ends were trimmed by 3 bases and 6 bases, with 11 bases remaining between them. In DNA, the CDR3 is TGTGCCACCAGTGATCCAGGCGTTGCTCAGCCCCAGCATTTT. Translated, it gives CATSDPGVAQPQHF.